This T cell receptor (beta chain) came from a study of cytomegalovirus exposure and HLA in healthy donors. The table came from immunoSEQ multiplex PCR; TCRdb's copy has only in-frame clones and leaves some out. The data show about 140,000 clones, approximately 84% seen once. Sequencing used PBMCs. The sequence derives from a man aged 25 to 45 in good health and CMV-seropositive.

CDR3 nucleotide sequence: TGTGCCAGCTCACCGACGAATAGCGGGAGTGGGAATGAGCAGTTCTTC. It translates to CASSPTNSGSGNEQFF. This chain links TRBV18 with TRBJ2-1; 9 bases match TRBD2. Germline V gives CDR1 KGHSH, CDR2 LQKENI. The trim removed 3 bases at V and 7 bases at J, leaving 10 bases unmatched. The CDR3 is 16 amino acids.